This TCR beta chain was found in a study of radiation and T cells in renal cell carcinoma. Time point described: blood 2 weeks post-SBRT. The treatment: 15 Gy SBRT to primary tumor, nephrectomy 4 weeks later. Clones were read by immunoSEQ multiplex PCR, and TCRdb kept only the in-frame ones, dropping some. Here the sample spans some 120,000 clones, around 89% being singletons. The CDR3 spans 13 residues. The J segment lost 7 bases and the V segment lost 5 bases, leaving 4 bases of the junction unmatched. CDR1 is SEHNR and CDR2 is FQNEAQ in the germline V gene (reference sequence). The sequence derives from a woman in her 70s with renal cell carcinoma. Sequencing was performed on blood, taken from a patient whose treatment included radiotherapy and nephrectomy. The rearrangement joins TRBV7-9 to TRBJ1-2, with 10 nucleotides matching TRBD1. The CDR3 DNA follows: TGTGCCAGCAGCCTGGGGGACAGGGGTGGCTACACCTTC. Its protein product is CASSLGDRGGYTF.